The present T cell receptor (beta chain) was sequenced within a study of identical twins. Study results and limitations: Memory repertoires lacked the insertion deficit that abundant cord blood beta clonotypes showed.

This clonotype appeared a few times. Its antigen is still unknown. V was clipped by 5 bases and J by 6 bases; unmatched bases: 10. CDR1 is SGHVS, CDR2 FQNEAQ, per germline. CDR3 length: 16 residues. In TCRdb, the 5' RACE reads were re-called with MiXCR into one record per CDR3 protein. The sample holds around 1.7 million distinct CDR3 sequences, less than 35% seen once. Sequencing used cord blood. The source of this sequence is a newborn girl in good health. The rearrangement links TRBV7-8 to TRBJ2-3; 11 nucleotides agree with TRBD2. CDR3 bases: TGTGCCAGCAGCCCGACCTCTAGCGGGAGGAGCGATACGCAGTATTTT. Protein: CASSPTSSGRSDTQYF.